A single sample gave rise to the 6 T cell receptor beta chains below, sequenced in a study of shared clonotypes between healthy human individuals. Profiling relied on immunoSEQ multiplex PCR, and the TCRdb table lists in-frame clones only, not all of them. The repertoire holds about 680,000 clones, with approximately 79% as singletons. Sequencing used memory CD4+ T cells sorted from blood. Noted subset: CD45RA-negative fraction. These receptors all stem from a woman aged 25 to 45 in good health.

The chain carries TRBV28 and TRBJ1-2; TRBD1 aligns across 11 bases. The CDR3 has 16 residues. Germline values: CDR1 MDHEN, CDR2 SYDVKM. The ends lost 2 bases at V and 4 bases at J; junction bases unmatched: 6. This CDR3 is CASSLGTGGVGYGYTF. Here the CDR3 DNA reads TGTGCCAGCAGTTTAGGGACAGGGGGTGTTGGCTATGGCTACACCTTC.

V usage is TRBV5-1 and J usage is TRBJ2-7, with D perhaps TRBD1 (6 bases). CDR1 SGHRS and CDR2 YFSETQ come from the germline V gene. The CDR3 length is 14 residues. Trimming left V 2 bases short and J 5 bases short, with 14 bases between. As DNA, the CDR3 is TGCGCCAGCAGCTTCCAGGGGCGCGTCGACGAGCAGTACTTC. Its protein product is CASSFQGRVDEQYF.

The chain has TRBV28 and TRBJ1-2, with D unresolved. The CDR3 length is 12 residues. Germline CDR1 and CDR2: MDHEN and SYDVKM. Trimming removed 3 bases at V and 8 bases at J, with 10 bases between. The CDR3 DNA reads as TGTGCCAGCAGTTTGGGGAGCCGAGGCTACACCTTC. Its protein is CASSLGSRGYTF.

The rearrangement uses TRBV7-9 and TRBJ1-1, with D possibly being TRBD1 (5 bases). The germline CDR1 and CDR2 sequences are SEHNR and FQNEAQ (reference sequence). The length of the CDR3 is 17 residues. Trimming cost V 0 bases and J 3 bases, with 17 bases left between them. DNA of the CDR3: TGTGCCAGCAGCTTAGCGGGGATAGCAGGGAGTGACACTGAAGCTTTCTTT. Protein: CASSLAGIAGSDTEAFF. The full variable domain, with the rest looked up from reference TRBV7-9 and TRBJ1-1, is DTGVSQNPRHKITKRGQNVTFRCDPISEHNRLYWYRQTLGQGPEFLTYFQNEAQLEKSRLLSDRFSAERPKGSFSTLEIQRTEQGDSAMYLCASSLAGIAGSDTEAFFGQGTRLTVV.

V and J are TRBV11-2 and TRBJ2-7, with D possibly being TRBD2 (6 bases). The V end lost 4 bases, the J end lost 3 bases, and 16 bases lay between the germline ends. CDR3 size: 15 residues. Germline V gene data show CDR1 as SGHAT and CDR2 as FQNNGV. CDR3: CASSSSRRAVYEQYF. The CDR3 DNA reads as TGTGCCAGCAGCTCCTCCCGGAGGGCGGTCTACGAGCAGTACTTC.

A word on this clone: Other DNA sequences of this sample code for an identical CDR3. The rearrangement links TRBV28 to TRBJ2-7, with 10 positions matching TRBD1. V was pared by 3 bases and J by 4 bases, with 6 bases of the junction left unmatched. The CDR3 runs to 15 residues. Germline V gene sequence: CDR1 MDHEN, CDR2 SYDVKM. Here the CDR3 DNA reads TGTGCCAGCAGTTTGTCGACAGGGGGCTCGTACGAGCAGTACTTC. Translated, it gives CASSLSTGGSYEQYF.